The 4 T cell receptor beta chains below all came from one sample that was sequenced in a study of control samples from healthy donors and cancer patients. Sequencing was performed with immunoSEQ multiplex PCR; in TCRdb, only in-frame clones are kept and a portion is missing. The table lists 170,000 or so clones, roughly 94% of them singletons. The specimen sequenced was blood. These receptors originate from a woman between 18 and 29 years old in good health.

The J gene is TRBJ2-7, the V gene TRBV9, with TRBD1 matching over 10 bases. Per the germline V gene, CDR1 is SGDLS and CDR2 is YYNGEE. J lost 0 bases, V lost 4 bases, and 4 bases had no gene match. The CDR3 extends over 15 amino acids. The CDR3 is CASSPWDRGSYEQYF. The CDR3 DNA sequence: TGTGCCAGCAGCCCCTGGGACAGGGGCTCCTACGAGCAGTACTTC.

This rearrangement joins TRBV6-5 to TRBJ1-1, with a tentative D call TRBD1 (5 bases). The CDR3 has 14 residues. V gave up 5 bases and J gave up 4 bases, with 14 bases separating them. The germline CDR1 and CDR2 sequences are MNHEY and SVGAGI. CDR3 sequence (DNA): TGTGCCAGCAGTAGAGGGGTAACGTCCACTGAAGCTTTCTTT. Protein product: CASSRGVTSTEAFF.

The chain couples TRBV7-9 to TRBJ2-1, with 7 positions matching TRBD1. Trimming cost V 1 base and J 9 bases; bases outside gene matches: 9. This CDR3 has 15 residues. Germline CDR1 reads SEHNR; CDR2 reads FQNEAQ (reference sequence). CDR3 nucleotides: TGTGCCAGCAGCTTAGGGATGGGACAGCACTCTGAGCAGTTCTTC. Protein: CASSLGMGQHSEQFF.

The rearrangement joins TRBV5-1 to TRBJ1-1, with a weak D call TRBD1 (5 bases). CDR3 size: 13 residues. Trimming stripped 3 bases from V and 3 bases from J, with 9 bases between. Per the germline V gene, CDR1 is SGHRS and CDR2 is YFSETQ. For the CDR3, the DNA is TGCGCCAGCAGCTCTCAGGGTGACACTGAAGCTTTCTTT. This encodes CASSSQGDTEAFF.